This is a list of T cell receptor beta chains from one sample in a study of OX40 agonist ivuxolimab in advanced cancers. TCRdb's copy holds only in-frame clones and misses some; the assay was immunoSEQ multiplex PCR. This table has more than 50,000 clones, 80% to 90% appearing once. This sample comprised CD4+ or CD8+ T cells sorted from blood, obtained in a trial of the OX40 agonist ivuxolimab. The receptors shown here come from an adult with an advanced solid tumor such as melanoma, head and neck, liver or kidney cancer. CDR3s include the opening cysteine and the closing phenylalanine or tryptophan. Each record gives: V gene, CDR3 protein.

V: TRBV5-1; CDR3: CASSSQGGTPLAKNIQYF
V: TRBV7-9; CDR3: CASSWGTGGNQPQHF
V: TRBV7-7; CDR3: CASSPGQGEQYF
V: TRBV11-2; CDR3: CASSTPGTSGLYNEQFF
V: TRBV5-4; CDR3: CASSFDRTETQYF
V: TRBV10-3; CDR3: CAISATGGWNEQYF
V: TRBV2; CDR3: CASRSGTLSTGIQYF
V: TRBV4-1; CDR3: CASSLVSNEKLFF
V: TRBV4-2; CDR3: CASSQDRSLAGGPYNEQFF
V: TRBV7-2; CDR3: CASSRSHGNEQFF
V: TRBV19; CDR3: CASTPKAGPNYEQYF
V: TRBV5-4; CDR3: CASSLAGTGTGELFF
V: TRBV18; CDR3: CASSLGPDTQYF
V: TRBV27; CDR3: CASSSAGRRTYEQYF
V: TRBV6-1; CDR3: CASTWSGIEQFF
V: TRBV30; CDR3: CAWGTGGTNEKLFF
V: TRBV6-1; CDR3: CASSEGHLTDTQYF
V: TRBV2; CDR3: CASSPSDRLNTEAFF
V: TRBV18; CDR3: CASSLSGANVLTF
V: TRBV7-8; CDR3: CASRSFQNTEAFF
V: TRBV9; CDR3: CASSVGQGKVTDTQYF
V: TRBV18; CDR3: CASSLLAGDGGTEAFF
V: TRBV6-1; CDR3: CASSPGLRGNQPQHF
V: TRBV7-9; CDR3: CASSRNPQETQYF